This T cell receptor (beta chain) was identified in a study of T cells after yellow fever vaccination. Each CDR3 protein gets one entry after TCRdb re-called the 5' RACE reads with MiXCR. The table has more than 450,000 distinct CDR3 sequences, about a fifth seen once; the top ten hold roughly a sixth. J was trimmed by 1 base and V by 4 bases; bases with no gene match: 6. The CDR3 runs 17 residues. Germline lookup yields CDR1 SGHRS and CDR2 YFSETQ. This clonotype was found a few times. Here the sequenced sample was PBMCs, taken more than 20 days after the first yellow fever vaccination. This receptor was obtained from a man between 18 and 29 years old who received the YFV17D yellow fever vaccine. The V gene is TRBV5-1, the J gene TRBJ2-1, with 12 bases matching TRBD2. This chain's CDR3 is CASSAGLAGISYNEQFF. The CDR3 DNA reads as TGCGCCAGCAGCGCCGGACTAGCGGGGATATCCTACAATGAGCAGTTCTTC.